This TCR beta chain was obtained from a study of blood T cells in healthy people across ages. General study findings and limits: Strongly correlated with naive T cell percentage was TCR beta diversity.

The CDR3 totals 13 residues. The V end lost 2 bases, the J end lost 0 bases, and 4 bases lay between the germline ends. Germline CDR1 reads LGHDT; CDR2 reads YNNKEL (reference sequence). For the second PCR, which ran for 7 to 11 cycles, a sample-barcoded 5' primer and a J-beta primer mix were used. TCRdb redid the calling of the 5' RACE reads with MiXCR, one entry per CDR3 protein. Among some 1.6 million distinct CDR3 sequences listed, about 35% were seen once. Concerning this clonotype itself: Its antigen is currently unknown.

Each donor had around 9.8 milliliters of peripheral blood drawn. V is TRBV3-1 and J is TRBJ1-1, with no clear D. The TCR originated in a woman aged 30 to 39 in good health. Material: blood. The CDR3 sequence: CASSQKLNTEAFF. DNA of the CDR3: TGTGCCAGCAGCCAAAAGCTGAACACTGAAGCTTTCTTT.